This passage covers 16 T cell receptor beta chains from one sample sequenced in a study of cytomegalovirus exposure and HLA in healthy donors. This table comes from immunoSEQ multiplex PCR, and its TCRdb copy is limited to in-frame clones, with some not included. There are approximately 280,000 clones in the sample; roughly 90% occur only once, and over 0.7% lies in the top ten. The sequencing sample was made of PBMCs. The receptor source for this set is a woman aged 18-29 years in good health and CMV-seronegative.

The genes are TRBV5-1 and TRBJ2-7; the match to TRBD1 covers 8 bases. The CDR3 contains 16 residues. Germline V gives CDR1 SGHRS, CDR2 YFSETQ. V lost 1 base and J lost 5; bases outside the gene matches: 11. The CDR3 coding sequence is TGCGCCAGCAGCTTGAGGAGGCAGGGGGCGCGGCACGAGCAGTACTTC. It codes for CASSLRRQGARHEQYF.

The chain couples TRBV7-2 to TRBJ1-1; D gene ambiguous. The germline CDR1 and CDR2 sequences are SGHTA and FQGNSA. V was shortened by 1 base and J by 7 bases, with 10 bases between the two germline ends. This CDR3 is 13 amino acids long. The CDR3 region is CASSLVGGLEAFF. In nucleotides, the CDR3 is TGTGCCAGCAGCTTAGTGGGAGGGCTTGAAGCTTTCTTT.

The chain recombines TRBV2 with TRBJ1-6, with D maybe TRBD1 (5 bases). The germline V gene encodes CDR1 SNHLY and CDR2 FYNNEI. Trimming removed 7 bases at V and 7 bases at J, with 23 bases between. The CDR3 totals 17 residues. CDR3: CASTNDQGLIRNSPLHF. The CDR3 nucleotides are TGTGCCAGCACCAACGACCAGGGCCTCATTAGGAATTCACCCCTCCACTTT. Supplemented by reference TRBV2 and TRBJ1-6, the full variable domain reads EPEVTQTPSHQVTQMGQEVILRCVPISNHLYFYWYRQILGQKVEFLVSFYNNEISEKSEIFDDQFSVERPDGSNFTLKIRSTKLEDSAMYFCASTNDQGLIRNSPLHFGNGTRLTVT.

The CDR3 sequence: CASSQTGIIETQYF. The CDR3 DNA sequence: TGCGCCAGCAGCCAAACAGGGATCATTGAGACCCAGTACTTC. The J gene is TRBJ2-5, the V gene TRBV4-1, with D possibly TRBD1 on 6 matching bases. Germline-derived CDR1 and CDR2 are MGHRA and YSYEKL. The V and J ends lost 2 bases and 5 bases respectively, with 12 bases between them. The CDR3 spans 14 residues.

This chain uses TRBV9 with TRBJ2-3; unclear D gene. The V gene's germline CDR1 is SGDLS and CDR2 YYNGEE. The length of the CDR3 is 15 residues. V lost 3 bases to trimming and J lost 0 bases, with 11 bases between them. For the CDR3, the DNA is TGTGCCAGCAGCGGCGGTTGGCTGAGCACAGATACGCAGTATTTT. This sequence encodes CASSGGWLSTDTQYF.

This chain links TRBV28 with TRBJ1-5; a possible D gene is TRBD1 (6 bases). CDR3 length: 16 residues. V shed 2 bases and J shed 7 bases, with 18 bases lying between them. The germline V gene has CDR1 MDHEN and CDR2 SYDVKM. CDR3 nucleotides: TGTGCCAGCAGTTTAAAAGGGCAGGGGTTGAGCCAGCCCCAGCATTTT. Protein product: CASSLKGQGLSQPQHF.

V usage is TRBV13 and J usage is TRBJ2-7, with a weak D call TRBD2 (6 bases). The CDR3 has 13 amino acids. The germline V gene encodes CDR1 PRHDT and CDR2 FYEKMQ (reference sequence). Trimming pared 3 bases from V and 3 bases from J, leaving 9 bases between. The CDR3 region is CASSFSGGYEQYF. The CDR3 region has the DNA TGTGCCAGCAGCTTCTCCGGGGGCTACGAGCAGTACTTC.

The CDR3 sequence: CASSLDGSPYEQYF. As DNA, the CDR3 is TGTGCCAGCAGCTTGGACGGGAGCCCCTACGAGCAGTACTTC. The chain employs TRBV5-4 and TRBJ2-7; tentatively, D is TRBD2 (6 bases). V was clipped by 0 bases and J by 2 bases, with 9 bases between them. Germline V gene data show CDR1 as SGHNT and CDR2 as YYREEE (reference sequence). This CDR3 is built from 14 residues.

The V call is TRBV7-2, the J call TRBJ2-7, with D possibly matching TRBD2 (5 bases). The CDR3 runs 13 residues. Trimming removed 5 bases at V and 3 bases at J, with 11 bases between. The germline V gene encodes CDR1 SGHTA and CDR2 FQGNSA. The CDR3 loop is CASSAILGYEQYF. In DNA, the CDR3 is TGTGCCAGCAGCGCGATACTAGGCTACGAGCAGTACTTC. The full variable domain, its missing parts supplied by reference TRBV7-2 and TRBJ2-7, is GAGVSQSPSNKVTEKGKDVELRCDPISGHTALYWYRQSLGQGLEFLIYFQGNSAPDKSGLPSDRFSAERTGGSVSTLTIQRTQQEDSAVYLCASSAILGYEQYFGPGTRLTVT.

The chain recombines TRBV5-1 with TRBJ1-1; D not certain. Germline-derived CDR1 and CDR2 are SGHRS and YFSETQ. V lost 5 bases, J lost 1 base, and 6 bases lay in between. This CDR3 spans 12 amino acids. CDR3 DNA sequence: TGCGCCAGCAGACAGCCGAACACTGAAGCTTTCTTT. Encoded protein: CASRQPNTEAFF.

This chain uses TRBV7-6 with TRBJ2-1; D is possibly TRBD2 (6 bases). The CDR3 length is 15 residues. The ends were cut back, 5 bases at V and 0 bases at J, with 11 bases in the middle. Germline CDR1 is SGHVS and CDR2 is FNYEAQ. DNA of the CDR3: TGTGCCAGCAGCGATGCGACTAGCTCCTACAATGAGCAGTTCTTC. Translated, it gives CASSDATSSYNEQFF.

The chain joins TRBV30 to TRBJ1-1; a weak D match, TRBD1 (6 bases). The CDR3 covers 14 residues. Germline CDR1 reads GTSNPN; CDR2 reads SVGIG (reference sequence). V dropped 0 bases and J dropped 3 bases, with 11 bases sitting between them. CDR3 sequence (DNA): TGTGCCTGGAGTGTACTCAGGGGAGACACTGAAGCTTTCTTT. Amino acids: CAWSVLRGDTEAFF.

The chain recombines TRBV14 with TRBJ2-1; 8 positions match TRBD2. V shed 4 bases, J shed 1 base, and the junction held 6 bases outside the gene matches. Germline V gene lookup returns CDR1 SGHDN and CDR2 FVKESK. This CDR3 has 16 amino acids. CDR3 in amino acids: CASSPLAGGSYNEQFF. As DNA, the CDR3 is TGTGCCAGCAGCCCCCTGGCGGGAGGATCCTACAATGAGCAGTTCTTC.

This chain joins TRBV4-1 and TRBJ2-7, with D tentatively TRBD2 (5 bases). The germline V gene has CDR1 MGHRA and CDR2 YSYEKL. This CDR3 contains 13 residues. V gave up 1 base and J gave up 9 bases, with 13 bases separating them. CDR3 DNA sequence: TGCGCCAGCAGCCAAGTTTCAGCGGAGCGGCAGTACTTC. Amino acids: CASSQVSAERQYF.

The sample holds one count of this clone. This chain connects TRBV6-6 to TRBJ2-7; 7 bases fit TRBD1. J gave up 5 bases and V 6 bases, and 7 bases lay outside the gene matches. Germline CDR1 is MNHNY and CDR2 is SVGAGI (reference sequence). This CDR3 spans 13 amino acids. CDR3 sequence reads: CASRLTGSDEQYF. In DNA, the CDR3 is TGTGCCAGCAGGCTGACAGGGAGTGACGAGCAGTACTTC.

This chain uses TRBV11-3 with TRBJ2-7, with TRBD2 matching over 7 bases. This CDR3 spans 15 amino acids. Germline loops: CDR1 SGHNT, CDR2 YENEEA. Trimming cost V 3 bases and J 2 bases; bases outside gene matches: 7. The CDR3 spells CASSFSSGEAYEQYF. DNA of the CDR3: TGTGCCAGCAGCTTTTCTAGCGGTGAAGCCTACGAGCAGTACTTC.